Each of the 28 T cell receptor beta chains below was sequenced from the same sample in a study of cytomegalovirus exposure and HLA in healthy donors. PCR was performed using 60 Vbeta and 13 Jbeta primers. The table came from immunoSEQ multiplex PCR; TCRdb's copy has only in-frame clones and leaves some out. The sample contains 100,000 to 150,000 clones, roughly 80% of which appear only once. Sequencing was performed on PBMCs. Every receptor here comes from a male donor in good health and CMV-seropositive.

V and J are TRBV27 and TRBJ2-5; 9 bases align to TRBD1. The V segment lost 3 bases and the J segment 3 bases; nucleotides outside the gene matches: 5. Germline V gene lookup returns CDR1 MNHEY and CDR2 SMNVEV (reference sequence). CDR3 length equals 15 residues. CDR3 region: CASSLDRGSEETQYF. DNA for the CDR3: TGTGCCAGCAGTTTGGACAGGGGTTCGGAAGAGACCCAGTACTTC.

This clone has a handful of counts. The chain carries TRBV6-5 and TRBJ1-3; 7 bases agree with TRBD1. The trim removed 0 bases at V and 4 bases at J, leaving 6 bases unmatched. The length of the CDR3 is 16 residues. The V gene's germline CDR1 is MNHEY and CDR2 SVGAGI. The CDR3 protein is CASSYSSPGQGNTIYF. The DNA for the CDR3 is TGTGCCAGCAGTTACTCGAGTCCGGGACAGGGAAACACCATATATTTT.

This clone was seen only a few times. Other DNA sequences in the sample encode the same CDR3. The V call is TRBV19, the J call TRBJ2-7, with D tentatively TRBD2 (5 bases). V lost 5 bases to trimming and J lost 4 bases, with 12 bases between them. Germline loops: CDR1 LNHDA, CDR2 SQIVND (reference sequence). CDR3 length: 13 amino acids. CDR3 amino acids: CASSSTRGYEQYF. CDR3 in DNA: TGTGCCAGTAGTTCGACCAGAGGGTACGAGCAGTACTTC.

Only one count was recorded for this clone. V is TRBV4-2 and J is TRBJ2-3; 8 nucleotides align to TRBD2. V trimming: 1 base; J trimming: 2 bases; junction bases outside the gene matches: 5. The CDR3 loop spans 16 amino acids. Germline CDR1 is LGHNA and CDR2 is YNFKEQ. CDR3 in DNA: TGTGCCAGCAGCCAAGCGACGGGAGGGCCCACAGATACGCAGTATTTT. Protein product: CASSQATGGPTDTQYF.

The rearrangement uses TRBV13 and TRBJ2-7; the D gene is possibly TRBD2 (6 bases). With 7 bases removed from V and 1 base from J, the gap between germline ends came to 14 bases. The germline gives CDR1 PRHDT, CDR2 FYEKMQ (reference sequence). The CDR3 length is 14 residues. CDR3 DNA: TGTGCCAGCACTGAAGGAGGGAGTTCCTACGAGCAGTACTTC. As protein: CASTEGGSSYEQYF.

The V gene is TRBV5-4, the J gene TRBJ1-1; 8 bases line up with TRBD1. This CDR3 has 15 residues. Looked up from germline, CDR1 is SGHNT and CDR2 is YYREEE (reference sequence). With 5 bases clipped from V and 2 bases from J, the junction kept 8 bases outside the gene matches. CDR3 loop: CASRVPGQANTEAFF. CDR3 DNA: TGTGCCAGCAGGGTCCCGGGACAGGCAAACACTGAAGCTTTCTTT.

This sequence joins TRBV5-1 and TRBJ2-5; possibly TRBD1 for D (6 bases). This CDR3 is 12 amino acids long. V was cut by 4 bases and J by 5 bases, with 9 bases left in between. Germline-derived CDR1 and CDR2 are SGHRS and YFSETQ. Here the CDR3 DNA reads TGCGCCAGCAGCGGCCAGGGGGAGACCCAGTACTTC. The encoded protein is CASSGQGETQYF.

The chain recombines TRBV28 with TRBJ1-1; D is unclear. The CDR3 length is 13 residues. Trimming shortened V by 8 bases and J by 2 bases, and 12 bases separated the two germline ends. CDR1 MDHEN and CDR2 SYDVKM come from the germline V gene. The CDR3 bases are TGTGCCAGCGGTTACAGTGCAAACACTGAAGCTTTCTTT. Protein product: CASGYSANTEAFF.

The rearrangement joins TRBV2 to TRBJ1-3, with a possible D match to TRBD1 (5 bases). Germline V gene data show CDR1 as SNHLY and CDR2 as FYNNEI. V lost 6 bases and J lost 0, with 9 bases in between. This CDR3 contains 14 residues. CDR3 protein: CASSKTASGNTIYF. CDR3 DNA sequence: TGTGCCAGCAGCAAGACAGCCTCTGGAAACACCATATATTTT.

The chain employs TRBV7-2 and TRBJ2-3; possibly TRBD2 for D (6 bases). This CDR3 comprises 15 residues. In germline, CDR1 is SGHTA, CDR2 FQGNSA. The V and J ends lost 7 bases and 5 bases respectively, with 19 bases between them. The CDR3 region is CASKATREPGDTQYF. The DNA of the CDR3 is TGTGCCAGCAAGGCGACACGGGAGCCCGGAGATACGCAGTATTTT.

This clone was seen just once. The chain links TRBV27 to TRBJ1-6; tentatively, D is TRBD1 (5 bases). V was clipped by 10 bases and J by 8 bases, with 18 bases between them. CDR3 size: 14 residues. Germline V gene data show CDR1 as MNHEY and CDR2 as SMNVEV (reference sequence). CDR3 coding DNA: TGTGCCAACCCCGGGGGGGTGTCGGATTCACCCCTCCACTTT. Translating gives CANPGGVSDSPLHF.

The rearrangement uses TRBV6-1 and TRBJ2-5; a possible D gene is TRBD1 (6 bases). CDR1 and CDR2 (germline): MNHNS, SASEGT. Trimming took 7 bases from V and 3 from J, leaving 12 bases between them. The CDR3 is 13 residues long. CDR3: CASTGQRKETQYF. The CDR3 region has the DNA TGTGCCAGCACCGGACAGCGGAAAGAGACCCAGTACTTC.

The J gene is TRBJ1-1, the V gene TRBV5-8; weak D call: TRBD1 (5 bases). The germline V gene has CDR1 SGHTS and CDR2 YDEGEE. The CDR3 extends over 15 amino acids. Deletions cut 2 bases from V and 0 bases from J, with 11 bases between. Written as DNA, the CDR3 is TGTGCCAGCAGCTTTCGACAGACCATGAACACTGAAGCTTTCTTT. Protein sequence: CASSFRQTMNTEAFF.

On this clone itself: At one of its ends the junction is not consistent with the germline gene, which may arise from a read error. CDR3 protein: CSSSLHTDTQYF. The CDR3 DNA follows: TGTTCCAGCAGCTTACACACAGATACGCAGTATTTT. V and J are TRBV7-9 and TRBJ2-3, with no clear D. The CDR3 runs 12 residues. CDR1 and CDR2 from the germline V gene are SEHNR and FQNEAQ (reference sequence).

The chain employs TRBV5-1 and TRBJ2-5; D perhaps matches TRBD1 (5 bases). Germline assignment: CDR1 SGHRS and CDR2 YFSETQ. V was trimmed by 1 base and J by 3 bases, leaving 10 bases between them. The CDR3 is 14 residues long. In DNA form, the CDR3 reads TGCGCCAGCAGCTTGAGGGGCAGAAAAGAGACCCAGTACTTC. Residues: CASSLRGRKETQYF.

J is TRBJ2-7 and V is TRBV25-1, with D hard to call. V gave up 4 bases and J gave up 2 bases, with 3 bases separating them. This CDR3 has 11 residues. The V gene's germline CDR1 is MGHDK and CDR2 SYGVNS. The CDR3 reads CASSVAYEQYF. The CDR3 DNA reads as TGTGCCAGCAGTGTAGCCTACGAGCAGTACTTC.

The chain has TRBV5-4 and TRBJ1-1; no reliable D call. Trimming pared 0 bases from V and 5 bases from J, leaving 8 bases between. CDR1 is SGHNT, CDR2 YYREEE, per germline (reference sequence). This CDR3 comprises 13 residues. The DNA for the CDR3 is TGTGCCAGCAGCTTGGTGAGGGAGACTGAAGCTTTCTTT. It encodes CASSLVRETEAFF.

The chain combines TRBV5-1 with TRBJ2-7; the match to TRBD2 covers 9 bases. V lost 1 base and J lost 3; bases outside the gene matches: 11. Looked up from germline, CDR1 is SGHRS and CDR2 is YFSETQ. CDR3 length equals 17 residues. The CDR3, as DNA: TGCGCCAGCAGCTTGTCGATCGGGGCTAGCGGGATCTACGAGCAGTACTTC. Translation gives CASSLSIGASGIYEQYF.

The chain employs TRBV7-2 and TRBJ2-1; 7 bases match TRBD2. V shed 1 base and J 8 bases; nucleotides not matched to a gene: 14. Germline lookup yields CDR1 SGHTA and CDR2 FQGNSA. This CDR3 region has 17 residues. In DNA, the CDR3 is TGTGCCAGCAGCTTAGTTACGGGAGGCTTCCTTGACGATGAGCAGTTCTTC. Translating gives CASSLVTGGFLDDEQFF.

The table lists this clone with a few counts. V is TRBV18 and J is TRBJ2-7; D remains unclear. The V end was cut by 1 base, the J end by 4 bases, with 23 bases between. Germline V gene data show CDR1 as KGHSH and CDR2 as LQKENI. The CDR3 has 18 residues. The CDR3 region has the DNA TGTGCCAGCTCACCACTGGCAGGCAGATCCGTTTGGGCGTACGAGCAGTACTTC. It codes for CASSPLAGRSVWAYEQYF.

The CDR3 sequence is CASSLEFNSLHEQYF. The CDR3 DNA reads TGTGCCAGCAGCTTAGAATTTAACTCCCTTCACGAGCAGTACTTC. V gene TRBV7-2 combines with J gene TRBJ2-7; D remains ambiguous. Germline loops: CDR1 SGHTA, CDR2 FQGNSA. This CDR3 has 15 amino acids. V was trimmed by 1 base and J by 5 bases, leaving 15 bases between them.

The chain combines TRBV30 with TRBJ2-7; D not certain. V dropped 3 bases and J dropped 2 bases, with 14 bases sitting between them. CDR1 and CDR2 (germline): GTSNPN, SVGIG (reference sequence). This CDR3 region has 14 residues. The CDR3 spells CAWSLGLSAYEQYF. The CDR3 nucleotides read TGTGCCTGGAGCCTTGGGCTTTCTGCCTACGAGCAGTACTTC.

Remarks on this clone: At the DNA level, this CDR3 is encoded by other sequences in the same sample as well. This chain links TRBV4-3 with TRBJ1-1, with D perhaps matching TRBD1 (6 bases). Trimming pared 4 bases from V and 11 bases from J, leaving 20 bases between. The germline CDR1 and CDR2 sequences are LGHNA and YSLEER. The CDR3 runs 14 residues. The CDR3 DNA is TGCGCCAGCAGCCGCGCGGGGGCCGGAGGTGAGGCTTTCTTT. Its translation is CASSRAGAGGEAFF.

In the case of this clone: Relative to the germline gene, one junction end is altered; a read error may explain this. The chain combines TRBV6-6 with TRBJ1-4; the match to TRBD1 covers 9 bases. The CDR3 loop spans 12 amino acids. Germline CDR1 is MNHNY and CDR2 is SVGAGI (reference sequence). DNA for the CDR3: TGTGCCAGCAGCCAGAAAGAGGGGACAGGGAATTTT. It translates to CASSQKEGTGNF.

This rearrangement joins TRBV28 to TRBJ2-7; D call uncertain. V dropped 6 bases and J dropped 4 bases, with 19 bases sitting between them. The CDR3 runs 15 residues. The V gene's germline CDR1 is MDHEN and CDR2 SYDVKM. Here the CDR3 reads CASRSSSTTRYEQYF. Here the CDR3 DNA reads TGTGCCAGCAGATCCTCTTCAACAACGAGGTACGAGCAGTACTTC.

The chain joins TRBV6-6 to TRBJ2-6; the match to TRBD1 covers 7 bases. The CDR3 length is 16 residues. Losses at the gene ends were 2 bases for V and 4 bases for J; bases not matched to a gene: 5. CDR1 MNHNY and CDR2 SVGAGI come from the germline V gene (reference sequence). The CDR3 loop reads CASSYPTGPGANVLTF. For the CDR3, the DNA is TGTGCCAGCAGTTACCCGACAGGGCCCGGGGCCAACGTCCTGACTTTC.

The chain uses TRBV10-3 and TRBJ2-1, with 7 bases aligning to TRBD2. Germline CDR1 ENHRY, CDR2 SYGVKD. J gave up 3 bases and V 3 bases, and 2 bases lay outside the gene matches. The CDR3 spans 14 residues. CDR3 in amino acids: CAISERGDYNEQFF. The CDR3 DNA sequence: TGTGCCATCAGTGAACGGGGGGACTACAATGAGCAGTTCTTC.

The CDR3 DNA follows: TGTGCCAGCAGCCCATCCGGGACAGGGGTTCTTCGGGAGCCCCAGCATTTT. As protein: CASSPSGTGVLREPQHF. The J gene is TRBJ1-5, the V gene TRBV28, with 10 bases lining up with TRBD1. V lost 6 bases and J lost 8; bases outside the gene matches: 16. The CDR3 consists of 17 residues. Per the germline V gene, CDR1 is MDHEN and CDR2 is SYDVKM. The whole variable domain, filled in from reference TRBV28 and TRBJ1-5, reads DVKVTQSSRYLVKRTGEKVFLECVQDMDHENMFWYRQDPGLGLRLIYFSYDVKMKEKGDIPEGYSVSREKKERFSLILESASTNQTSMYLCASSPSGTGVLREPQHFGDGTRLSIL.